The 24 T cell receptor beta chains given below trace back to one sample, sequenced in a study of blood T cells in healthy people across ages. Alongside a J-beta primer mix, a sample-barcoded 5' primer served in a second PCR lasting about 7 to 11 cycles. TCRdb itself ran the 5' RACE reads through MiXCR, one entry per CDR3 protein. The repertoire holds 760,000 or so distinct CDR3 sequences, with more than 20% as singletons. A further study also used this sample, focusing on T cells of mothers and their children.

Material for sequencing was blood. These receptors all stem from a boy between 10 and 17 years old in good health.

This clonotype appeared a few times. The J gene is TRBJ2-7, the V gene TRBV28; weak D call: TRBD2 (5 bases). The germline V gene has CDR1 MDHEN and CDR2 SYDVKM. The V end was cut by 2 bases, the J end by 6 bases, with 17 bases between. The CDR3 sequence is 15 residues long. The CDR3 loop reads CASSLLAVGALEQYF. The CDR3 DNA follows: TGTGCCAGCAGTTTACTAGCTGTGGGAGCCCTCGAGCAGTACTTC.

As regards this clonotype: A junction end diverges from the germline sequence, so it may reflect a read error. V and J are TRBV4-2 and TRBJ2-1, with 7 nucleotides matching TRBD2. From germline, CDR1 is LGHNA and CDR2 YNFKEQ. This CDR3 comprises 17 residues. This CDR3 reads CASSQERVGGPRNEQFF. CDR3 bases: TGTGCCAGCAGCCAAGAACGAGTGGGAGGGCCTCGCAATGAACAGTTCTTC.

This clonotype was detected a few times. CDR3 in amino acids: CASSPLFLGSAYEQYF. For the CDR3, the DNA is TGTGCCAGCAGTCCCCTTTTCCTTGGGAGCGCCTACGAGCAGTACTTC. This chain joins TRBV7-9 and TRBJ2-5; TRBD2 is a possible D gene (5 bases). The DNA end is more similar to TRBJ2-7, so the J call may be wrong. The CDR3 totals 16 residues. Germline CDR1 reads SEHNR; CDR2 reads FQNEAQ (reference sequence).

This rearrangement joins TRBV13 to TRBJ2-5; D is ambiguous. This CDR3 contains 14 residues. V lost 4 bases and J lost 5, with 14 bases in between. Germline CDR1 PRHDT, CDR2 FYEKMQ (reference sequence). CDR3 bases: TGTGCCAGCAGCTATCCTGTCCCTGGGGAGACCCAGTACTTC. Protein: CASSYPVPGETQYF.

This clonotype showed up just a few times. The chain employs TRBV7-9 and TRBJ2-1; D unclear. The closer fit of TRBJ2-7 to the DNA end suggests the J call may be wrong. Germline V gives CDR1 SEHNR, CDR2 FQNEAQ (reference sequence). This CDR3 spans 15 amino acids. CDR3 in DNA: TGTGCCAGCAGCTTATCGTTAATGGGGACCTACGAGCAGTACTTC. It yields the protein CASSLSLMGTYEQYF.

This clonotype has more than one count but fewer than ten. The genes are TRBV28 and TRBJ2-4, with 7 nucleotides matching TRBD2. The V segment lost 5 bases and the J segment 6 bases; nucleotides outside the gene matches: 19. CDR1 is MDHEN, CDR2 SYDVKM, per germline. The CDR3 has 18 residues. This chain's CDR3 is CASSPPRGWAGVGNIQYF. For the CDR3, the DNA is TGTGCCAGCAGTCCACCGCGGGGATGGGCGGGAGTGGGAAACATTCAGTACTTC.

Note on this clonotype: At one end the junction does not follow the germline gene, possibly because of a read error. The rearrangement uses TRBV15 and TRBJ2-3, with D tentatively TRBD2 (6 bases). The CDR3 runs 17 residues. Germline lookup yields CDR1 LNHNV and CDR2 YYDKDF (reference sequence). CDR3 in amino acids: CATGRDSGTPITDTQYF. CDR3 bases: TGTGCCACCGGCAGAGATTCCGGGACTCCTATCACAGATACGCAGTATTTT.

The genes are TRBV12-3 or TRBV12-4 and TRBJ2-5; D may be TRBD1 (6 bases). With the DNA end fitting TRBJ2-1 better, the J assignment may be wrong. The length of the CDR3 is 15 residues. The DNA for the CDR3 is TGTGCCAGCAGCCCACCACCGGGACAATTCAATGAGCAGTTCTTC. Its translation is CASSPPPGQFNEQFF.

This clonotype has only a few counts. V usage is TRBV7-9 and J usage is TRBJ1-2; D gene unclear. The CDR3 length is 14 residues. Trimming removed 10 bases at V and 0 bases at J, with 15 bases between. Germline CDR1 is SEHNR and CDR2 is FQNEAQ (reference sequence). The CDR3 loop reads CATNKLNSNYGYTF. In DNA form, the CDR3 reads TGTGCCACCAACAAATTGAACTCTAACTATGGCTACACCTTC.

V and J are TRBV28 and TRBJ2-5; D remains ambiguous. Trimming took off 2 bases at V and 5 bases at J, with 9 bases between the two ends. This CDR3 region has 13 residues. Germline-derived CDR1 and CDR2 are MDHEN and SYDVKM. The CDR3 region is CASSLTQTETQYF. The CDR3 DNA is TGTGCCAGCAGTTTAACCCAGACGGAGACCCAGTACTTC.

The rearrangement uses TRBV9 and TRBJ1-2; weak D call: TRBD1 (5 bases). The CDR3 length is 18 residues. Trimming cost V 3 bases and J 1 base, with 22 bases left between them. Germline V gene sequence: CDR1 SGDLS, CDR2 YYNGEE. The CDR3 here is CASSGAGTGGSFNYGYTF. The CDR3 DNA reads TGTGCCAGCAGCGGAGCCGGGACTGGGGGGTCCTTTAACTATGGCTACACCTTC. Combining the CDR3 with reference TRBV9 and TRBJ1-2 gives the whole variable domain DSGVTQTPKHLITATGQRVTLRCSPRSGDLSVYWYQQSLDQGLQFLIQYYNGEERAKGNILERFSAQQFPDLHSELNLSSLELGDSALYFCASSGAGTGGSFNYGYTFGSGTRLTVV.

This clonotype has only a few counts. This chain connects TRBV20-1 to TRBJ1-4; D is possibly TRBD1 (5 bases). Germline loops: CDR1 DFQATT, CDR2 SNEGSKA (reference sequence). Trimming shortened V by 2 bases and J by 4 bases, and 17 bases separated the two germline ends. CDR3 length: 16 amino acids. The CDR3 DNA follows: TGCAGTGCTAGATCTCATCTCGACAGTCTTAATGAAAAACTGTTTTTT. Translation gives CSARSHLDSLNEKLFF.

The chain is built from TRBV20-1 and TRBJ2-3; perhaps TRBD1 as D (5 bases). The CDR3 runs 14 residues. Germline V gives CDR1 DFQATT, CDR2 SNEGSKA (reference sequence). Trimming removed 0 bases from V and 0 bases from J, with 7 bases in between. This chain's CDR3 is CSARDRGSTDTQYF. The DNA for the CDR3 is TGCAGTGCTAGAGATAGGGGAAGCACAGATACGCAGTATTTT.

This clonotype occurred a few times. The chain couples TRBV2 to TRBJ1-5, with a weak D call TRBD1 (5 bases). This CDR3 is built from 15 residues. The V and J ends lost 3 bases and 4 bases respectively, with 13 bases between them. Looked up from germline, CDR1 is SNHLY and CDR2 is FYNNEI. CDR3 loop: CASSDPQVLNQPQHF. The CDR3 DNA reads TGTGCCAGCAGTGACCCACAGGTTTTGAATCAGCCCCAGCATTTT.

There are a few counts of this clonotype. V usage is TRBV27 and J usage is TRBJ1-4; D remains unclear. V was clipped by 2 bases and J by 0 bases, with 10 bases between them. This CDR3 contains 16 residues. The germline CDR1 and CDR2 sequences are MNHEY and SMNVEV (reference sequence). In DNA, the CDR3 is TGTGCCAGCAGTTTACGGGCCGTGCCAACTAATGAAAAACTGTTTTTT. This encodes CASSLRAVPTNEKLFF.

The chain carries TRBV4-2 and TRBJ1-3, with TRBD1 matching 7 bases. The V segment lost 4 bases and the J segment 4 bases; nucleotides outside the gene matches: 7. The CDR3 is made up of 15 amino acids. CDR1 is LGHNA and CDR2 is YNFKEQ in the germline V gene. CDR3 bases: TGTGCCAGCAGCCTTCTCACAGGGGAAGGAAACACCATATATTTT. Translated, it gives CASSLLTGEGNTIYF.

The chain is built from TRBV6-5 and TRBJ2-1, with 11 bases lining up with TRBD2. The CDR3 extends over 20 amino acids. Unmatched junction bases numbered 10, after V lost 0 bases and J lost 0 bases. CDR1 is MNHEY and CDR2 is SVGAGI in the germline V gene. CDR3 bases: TGTGCCAGCAGTTACTCGAAGGAGCCTAGCGGGGGGAGCTCCTACAATGAGCAGTTCTTC. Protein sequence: CASSYSKEPSGGSSYNEQFF.

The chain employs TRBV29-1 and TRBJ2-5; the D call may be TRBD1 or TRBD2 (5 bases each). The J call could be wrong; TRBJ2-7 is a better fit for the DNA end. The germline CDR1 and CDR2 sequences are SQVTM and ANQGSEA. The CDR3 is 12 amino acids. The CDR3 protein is CSTWDGAYEQYF. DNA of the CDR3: TGCAGCACCTGGGACGGGGCCTACGAGCAGTACTTC.

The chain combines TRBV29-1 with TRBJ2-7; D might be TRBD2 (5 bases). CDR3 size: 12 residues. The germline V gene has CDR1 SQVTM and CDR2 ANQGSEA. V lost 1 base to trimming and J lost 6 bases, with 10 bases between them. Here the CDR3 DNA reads TGCAGCGTTGAAGGACGGGAAAGCGAGCAGTACTTC. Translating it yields CSVEGRESEQYF.

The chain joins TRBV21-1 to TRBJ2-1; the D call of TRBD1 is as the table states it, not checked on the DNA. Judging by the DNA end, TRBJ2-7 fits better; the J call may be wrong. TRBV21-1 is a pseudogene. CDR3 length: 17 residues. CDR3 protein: CASSIGRSGGRTYEQYF. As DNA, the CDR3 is TGTGCCAGCAGCATTGGGAGGTCAGGGGGCCGAACCTACGAGCAGTACTTC.

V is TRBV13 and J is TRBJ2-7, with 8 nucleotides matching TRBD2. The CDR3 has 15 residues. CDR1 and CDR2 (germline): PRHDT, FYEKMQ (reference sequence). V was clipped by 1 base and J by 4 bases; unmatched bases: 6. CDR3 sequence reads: CASSLESSGLYEQYF. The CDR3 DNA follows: TGTGCCAGCAGCTTAGAGTCTAGCGGGTTGTACGAGCAGTACTTC. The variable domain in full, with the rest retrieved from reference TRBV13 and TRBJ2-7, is AAGVIQSPRHLIKEKRETATLKCYPIPRHDTVYWYQQGPGQDPQFLISFYEKMQSDKGSIPDRFSAQQFSDYHSELNMSSLELGDSALYFCASSLESSGLYEQYFGPGTRLTVT.

The CDR3 DNA sequence: TGTGCCAGCAGTTTAATCGGGACAGAAGAGACCCAGTACTTC. This sequence encodes CASSLIGTEETQYF. This chain joins TRBV12-3 or TRBV12-4 and TRBJ2-5; 7 positions match TRBD1. This CDR3 has 14 residues. J gave up 3 bases and V 2 bases, and 3 bases lay outside the gene matches.

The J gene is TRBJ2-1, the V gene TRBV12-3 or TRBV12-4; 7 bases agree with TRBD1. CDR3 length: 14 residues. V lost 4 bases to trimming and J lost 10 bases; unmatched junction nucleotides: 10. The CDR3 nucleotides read TGTGCCAGCAGTTCATGGACGACAGGGAGCGAGCAGTTCTTC. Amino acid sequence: CASSSWTTGSEQFF.

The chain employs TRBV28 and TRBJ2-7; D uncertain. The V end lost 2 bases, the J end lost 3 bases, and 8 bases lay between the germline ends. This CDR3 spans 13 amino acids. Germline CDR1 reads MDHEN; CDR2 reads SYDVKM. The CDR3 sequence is CASSLLQHYEQYF. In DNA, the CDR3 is TGTGCCAGCAGTTTACTACAGCACTACGAGCAGTACTTC.